Presented here are 16 T cell receptor beta chains from one specimen sequenced in a study of cytomegalovirus exposure and HLA in healthy donors. A multiplex PCR was run with 60 Vbeta primers and 13 Jbeta primers. The protocol was immunoSEQ multiplex PCR, while the TCRdb copy is restricted to in-frame clones and leaves out a portion. The sample carries fewer than 200,000 clones, about 83% recorded once. The sequenced material came from PBMCs. The source of these receptors is a man aged 40-50 years in good health and CMV-seropositive.

The chain couples TRBV6-5 to TRBJ2-7, with D possibly matching TRBD1 (6 bases). This CDR3 has 14 amino acids. The germline V and J ends were trimmed by 2 bases and 2 bases, with 10 bases remaining between them. The germline gives CDR1 MNHEY, CDR2 SVGAGI. As DNA, the CDR3 is TGTGCCAGCAGTTACAACAGGGAGACCTACGAGCAGTACTTC. Encoded protein: CASSYNRETYEQYF.

J is TRBJ2-2 and V is TRBV14, with D maybe TRBD1 (5 bases). The CDR3 is 16 residues long. V lost 2 bases, J lost 3 bases, and 13 bases lay in between. The germline V gene encodes CDR1 SGHDN and CDR2 FVKESK. CDR3 protein: CASSQLDSLYTGELFF. CDR3 nucleotides: TGTGCCAGCAGCCAATTAGACAGCCTTTACACCGGGGAGCTGTTTTTT.

This clone was counted once. V and J are TRBV19 and TRBJ1-2; 10 bases match TRBD1. Germline-derived CDR1 and CDR2 are LNHDA and SQIVND (reference sequence). The V gene end was trimmed by 5 bases and the J gene end by 7 bases; junction bases not matched to a gene: 7. The CDR3 totals 14 residues. The CDR3, as DNA: TGTGCCAGTAGTTCGGACAGGGGGTACGCTGGCTACACCTTC. Translation gives CASSSDRGYAGYTF.

The chain has TRBV29-1 and TRBJ2-5, with D possibly being TRBD2 (7 bases). With 3 bases removed from V and 4 bases from J, the gap between germline ends came to 15 bases. Germline lookup yields CDR1 SQVTM and CDR2 ANQGSEA. The CDR3 sequence is 14 residues long. CDR3 DNA sequence: TGCAGCGTTGACCTTAGGCGGGGGCCAGAGACCCAGTACTTC. This encodes CSVDLRRGPETQYF.

CDR3 DNA: TGCGCCAGCAGCTTGATCCCAACCTACGAGCAGTACTTC. Translation: CASSLIPTYEQYF. This sequence joins TRBV5-1 and TRBJ2-7, with no clear D. Trimming removed 1 base from V and 2 bases from J, with 7 bases in between. The germline CDR1 and CDR2 sequences are SGHRS and YFSETQ. The CDR3 contains 13 residues. The whole variable domain, remainder taken from reference TRBV5-1 and TRBJ2-7, is KAGVTQTPRYLIKTRGQQVTLSCSPISGHRSVSWYQQTPGQGLQFLFEYFSETQRNKGNFPGRFSGRQFSNSRSEMNVSTLELGDSALYLCASSLIPTYEQYFGPGTRLTVT.

The chain employs TRBV6-5 and TRBJ2-5; D might be TRBD1 (7 bases). Germline V gene data show CDR1 as MNHEY and CDR2 as SVGAGI. V shed 4 bases and J shed 5 bases, with 8 bases lying between them. This CDR3 spans 12 amino acids. In DNA, the CDR3 is TGTGCCAGCAGTTCAGGGGGGGAGACCCAGTACTTC. Translation gives CASSSGGETQYF.

On this clone: An end of the junction does not agree with germline; a read error may underlie this. The J gene is TRBJ2-7, the V gene TRBV13, with 11 positions matching TRBD2. The CDR3 runs 13 residues. Germline V gene data show CDR1 as PRHDT and CDR2 as FYEKMQ (reference sequence). CDR3 bases: TGTGCCAGCAGCCTAGGGACTAGCGGCGAGCAGTACTTC. This encodes CASSLGTSGEQYF.

The chain uses TRBV27 and TRBJ2-5; D is perhaps TRBD1 (6 bases). The CDR3 is 15 residues long. Trimming pared 5 bases from V and 2 bases from J, leaving 15 bases between. CDR1 and CDR2 (germline): MNHEY, SMNVEV (reference sequence). The CDR3 DNA reads TGTGCCAGCAGTCATCGACAGGTGGGACAAGAGACCCAGTACTTC. Protein sequence: CASSHRQVGQETQYF.

This chain links TRBV5-1 with TRBJ2-5; possibly TRBD2 for D (6 bases). V was shortened by 3 bases and J by 3 bases, with 15 bases between the two germline ends. The CDR3 has 15 amino acids. Germline values: CDR1 SGHRS, CDR2 YFSETQ. The CDR3 loop is CASSSTTRREETQYF. The CDR3 DNA is TGCGCCAGCAGCTCAACGACTAGGAGGGAAGAGACCCAGTACTTC.

V gene TRBV5-1 combines with J gene TRBJ1-2; 7 nucleotides align to TRBD1. The CDR3 extends over 13 amino acids. CDR1 and CDR2 from the germline V gene are SGHRS and YFSETQ. Unmatched junction bases numbered 4, after V lost 0 bases and J lost 8 bases. CDR3 amino acids: CASSLGGQRGYTF. CDR3 nucleotide sequence: TGCGCCAGCAGCTTGGGGGGACAGAGGGGCTACACCTTC.

A note on this clone: Mismatch with germline at one junction end may stem from a read error. This chain uses TRBV10-3 with TRBJ1-2, with D possibly being TRBD1 (5 bases). This CDR3 region has 16 residues. Germline V gene sequence: CDR1 ENHRY, CDR2 SYGVKD. CDR3 region: CASSYPGSGDNYGYTF. DNA for the CDR3: TGTGCCAGCAGTTACCCGGGGTCGGGGGATAACTATGGCTACACCTTC.

The rearrangement uses TRBV19 and TRBJ2-7; 10 nucleotides line up with TRBD1. The V segment lost 4 bases and the J segment 3 bases; nucleotides outside the gene matches: 3. The CDR3 is 14 amino acids. Germline CDR1 LNHDA, CDR2 SQIVND (reference sequence). The CDR3 sequence: CASSTGQGYYEQYF. In DNA form, the CDR3 reads TGTGCCAGTAGTACGGGACAGGGGTACTACGAGCAGTACTTC. Filled out from reference TRBV19 and TRBJ2-7, the complete variable domain reads DGGITQSPKYLFRKEGQNVTLSCEQNLNHDAMYWYRQDPGQGLRLIYYSQIVNDFQKGDIAEGYSVSREKKESFPLTVTSAQKNPTAFYLCASSTGQGYYEQYFGPGTRLTVT.

The chain employs TRBV7-9 and TRBJ2-1; D perhaps matches TRBD2 (6 bases). The CDR3 covers 14 residues. Trimming took off 5 bases at V and 9 bases at J, with 17 bases between the two ends. Germline V CDR1 and CDR2: SEHNR, FQNEAQ (reference sequence). CDR3 protein: CASSPRLGWGEQFF. The CDR3 DNA reads as TGTGCCAGCAGCCCAAGACTAGGCTGGGGTGAGCAGTTCTTC.

J is TRBJ2-3 and V is TRBV30; the D gene is possibly TRBD1 (5 bases). The length of the CDR3 is 15 residues. The germline gives CDR1 GTSNPN, CDR2 SVGIG (reference sequence). Trimming stripped 4 bases from V and 3 bases from J, with 17 bases between. Here the CDR3 DNA reads TGTGCCTGGACCAGGGAAAGTAAGGTAACAGATACGCAGTATTTT. Translating gives CAWTRESKVTDTQYF.

The chain joins TRBV7-9 to TRBJ1-2; the D is unclear. The V end was cut by 4 bases, the J end by 6 bases, with 9 bases between. From germline, CDR1 is SEHNR and CDR2 FQNEAQ (reference sequence). The CDR3 has 12 amino acids. DNA for the CDR3: TGTGCCAGCAGCTCCGGGGTTCATGGCTACACCTTC. Translating gives CASSSGVHGYTF.

In its sample, this clone was seen a few times. The chain employs TRBV21-1 and TRBJ2-1; the table calls TRBD2, which could not be checked here. TRBV21-1 is a pseudogene locus. The CDR3 spans 16 residues. The CDR3 loop reads CASSVHRAGHLKEQFF. The CDR3 nucleotides read TGTGCCAGCAGCGTCCATAGAGCGGGACATCTGAAGGAGCAGTTCTTC.